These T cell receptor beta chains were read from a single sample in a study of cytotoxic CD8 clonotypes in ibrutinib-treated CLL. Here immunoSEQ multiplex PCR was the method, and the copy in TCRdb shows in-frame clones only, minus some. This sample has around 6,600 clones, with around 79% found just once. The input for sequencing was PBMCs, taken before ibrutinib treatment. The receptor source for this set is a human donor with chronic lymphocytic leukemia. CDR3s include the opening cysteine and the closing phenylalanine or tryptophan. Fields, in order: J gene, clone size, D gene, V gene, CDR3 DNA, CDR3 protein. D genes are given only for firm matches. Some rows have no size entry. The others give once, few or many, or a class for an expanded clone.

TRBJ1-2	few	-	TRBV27	TGTGCCAGCAGTCCCCGATCGGGTTGGGGGGGCTACACCTTC	CASSPRSGWGGYTF
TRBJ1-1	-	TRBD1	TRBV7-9	TGTGCCAGCAGCCCGACAGGGGATAGAGCTTTCTTT	CASSPTGDRAFF
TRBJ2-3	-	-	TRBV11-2	TGTGCCAGCAGCTTACCTAGCACAGATACGCAGTATTTT	CASSLPSTDTQYF
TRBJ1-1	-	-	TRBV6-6	TGTGCCAGCAGTCAGGACCCCCGAACTGAAGCTTTCTTT	CASSQDPRTEAFF
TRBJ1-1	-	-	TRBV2	TGTGCCAGCAGTGCGGAGAGGATGGGCACTGAAGCTTTCTTT	CASSAERMGTEAFF
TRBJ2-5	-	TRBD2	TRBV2	TGTGCCAGCAGTGAATGGCGGGGGGTGGAGACCCAGTACTTC	CASSEWRGVETQYF
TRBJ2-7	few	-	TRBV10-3	TGTGCCATCAGTGACAGGTACGAGCAGTACTTC	CAISDRYEQYF
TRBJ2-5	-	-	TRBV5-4	TGTGCCAGCAGCTTACGTGGAGCTGGGGAAGAGACCCAGTACTTC	CASSLRGAGEETQYF
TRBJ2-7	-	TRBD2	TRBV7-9	TGTGCCAGCAGCCCGAGGTCCCTAGCGGGAGCGGACGAGCAGTACTTC	CASSPRSLAGADEQYF
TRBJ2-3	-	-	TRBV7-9	TGTGCCAGCAGCTTATTGCCCTTCACAGATACGCAGTATTTT	CASSLLPFTDTQYF
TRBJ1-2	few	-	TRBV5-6	TGTGCCAGCAGCCCTGAAATGGACAGTTTCTATGGCTACACCTTC	CASSPEMDSFYGYTF
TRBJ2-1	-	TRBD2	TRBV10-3	TGTGCCATCACTAGCGGGAGTCAGAATGAGCAGTTCTTC	CAITSGSQNEQFF
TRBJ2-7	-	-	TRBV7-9	TGTGCCAGCAGCTTTGGGGAACGGGATTCCTACGAGCAGTACTTC	CASSFGERDSYEQYF
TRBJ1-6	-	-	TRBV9	TGTGCCAGCAGCGAGGGGTTAGAATCACCCCTCCACTTT	CASSEGLESPLHF
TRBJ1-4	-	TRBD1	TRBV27	TGTGCCAGCAGTTACCTGGGACAGAATAATGAAAAACTGTTTTTT	CASSYLGQNNEKLFF
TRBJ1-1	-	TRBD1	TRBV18	TGTGCCAGCTCACCGGGACAGGGGTTCGGGAACACTGAAGCTTTCTTT	CASSPGQGFGNTEAFF
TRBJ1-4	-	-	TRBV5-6	TGTGCCAGCAGCTTCCTAGGGGCTAATGAAAAACTGTTTTTT	CASSFLGANEKLFF
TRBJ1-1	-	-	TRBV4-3	TGCGCCAGCAGCCAAGATCCGACAGGAATGAACACTGAAGCTTTCTTT	CASSQDPTGMNTEAFF
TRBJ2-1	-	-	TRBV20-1	TGCAGTGCTTTGACTTACAATGAGCAGTTCTTC	CSALTYNEQFF
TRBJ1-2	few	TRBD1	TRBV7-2	TGTGCCAGCAGCACCAGGACAGGGTATGGCTACACCTTC	CASSTRTGYGYTF
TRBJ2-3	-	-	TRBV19	TGTGCCAGTAGTATACCCCCAGGGGGGGACCCCAGGATCCGGGGACCCACAGATACGCAGTATTTT	CASSIPPGGDPRIRGPTDTQYF
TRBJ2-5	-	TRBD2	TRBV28	TGTGCCAGCAGTTTACCTACTAGCGGGAAAGAGACCCAGTACTTC	CASSLPTSGKETQYF
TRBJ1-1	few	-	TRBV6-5	TGTGCCAGCAGTTACTCAGGAACGAACACTGAAGCTTTCTTT	CASSYSGTNTEAFF
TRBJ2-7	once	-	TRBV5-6	TGTGCCAGCAGCACCACCGGTCGGCAGTACTTC	CASSTTGRQYF
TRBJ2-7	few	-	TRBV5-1	TGCGCCAGCGCCGGGACTGGGTCCTACGAGCAGTACTTC	CASAGTGSYEQYF
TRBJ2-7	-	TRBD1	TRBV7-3	TGTGCCAGCAGCTTGACAGGGAGCTCCTACGAGCAGTACTTC	CASSLTGSSYEQYF
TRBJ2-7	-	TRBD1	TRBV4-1	TGCGCCAGCACGGGCGGGGCAGGGGGCCCCTACGAGCAGTACTTC	CASTGGAGGPYEQYF
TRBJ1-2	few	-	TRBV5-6	TGTGCCAGCAGCTTGTGGACGGGGGTAGCAGGCTACACCTTC	CASSLWTGVAGYTF
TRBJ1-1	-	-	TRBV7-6	TGTGCCAGCAGCCCGACGGGGTTTACTGAAGCTTTCTTT	CASSPTGFTEAFF
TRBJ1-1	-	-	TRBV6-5	TGTGCCAGCAGCAGACGGGACACTGAAGCTTTCTTT	CASSRRDTEAFF
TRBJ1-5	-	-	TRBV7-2	TGTGCCAGCAGCTTAGCTTATTATCAGCCCCAGCATTTT	CASSLAYYQPQHF
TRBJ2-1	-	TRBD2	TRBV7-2	TGTGCCAGCAGCTTTGGCGGGAGTAGTTACAATGAGCAGTTCTTC	CASSFGGSSYNEQFF
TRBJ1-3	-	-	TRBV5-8	TGTGCCAGCAGCTTGGAACGGTCCTCTGGAAACACCATATATTTT	CASSLERSSGNTIYF
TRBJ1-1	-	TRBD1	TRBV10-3	TGTGCCACGATCGGACAGGGGGCGGCCACTGAAGCTTTCTTT	CATIGQGAATEAFF
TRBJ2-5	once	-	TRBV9	TGTGCCAGCGGAATCAGGGACGAGACCCAGTACTTC	CASGIRDETQYF
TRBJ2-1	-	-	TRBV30	TGTGCCTGGAGTCTAGTCGGAGGTGAGCAGTTCTTC	CAWSLVGGEQFF
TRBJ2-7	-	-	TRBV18	TGTGCCAGCTCACCCCCCGGGAGCGCTAGCTCCTACGAGCAGTACTTC	CASSPPGSASSYEQYF
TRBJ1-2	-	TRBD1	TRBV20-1	TGCAGTGCGAGGGGACAGGGTGGGAACACCTTC	CSARGQGGNTF
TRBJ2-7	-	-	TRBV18	TGTGCCAGCTCACCGGGGCGGGGTTTTGGGTCGGCGAGCGAGCAGTACTTC	CASSPGRGFGSASEQYF
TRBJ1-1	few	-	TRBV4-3	TGCGCCAGCAGCCAAGCCCCAGACACTGAAGCTTTCTTT	CASSQAPDTEAFF
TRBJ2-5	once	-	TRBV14	TGTGCCAGCAGCCAAGATGTGGGCTGGGGGAAAGAGACCCAGTACTTC	CASSQDVGWGKETQYF
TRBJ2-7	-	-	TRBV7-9	TGTGCCAGCAGCTTAATTGGAGGGGACGACGAGCAGTACTTC	CASSLIGGDDEQYF
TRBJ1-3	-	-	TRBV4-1	TGCGCCAGCAGCCAAGAGGATTGGGTTGGTGGAAACACCATATATTTT	CASSQEDWVGGNTIYF
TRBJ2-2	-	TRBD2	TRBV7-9	TGTGCCAGCAGCAGCGGGAGGACCCCAAACACCGGGGAGCTGTTTTTT	CASSSGRTPNTGELFF
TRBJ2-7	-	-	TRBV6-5	TGTGCCAGCAGGCCCTCCTTTAAGGGATCCTACGAGCAGTACTTC	CASRPSFKGSYEQYF
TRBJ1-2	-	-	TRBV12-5	TGTGCTAGTGGTTTGGAAAATGGGATTTATGGCTACACCTTC	CASGLENGIYGYTF
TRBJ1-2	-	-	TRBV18	TGTGCCAGCTCGACGGAGGGAGCTTATGGCTACACCTTC	CASSTEGAYGYTF
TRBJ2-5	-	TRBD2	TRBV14	TGTGCCAGCAGCCAAGGGATACTAGCGAGTATTCAAGAGACCCAGTACTTC	CASSQGILASIQETQYF
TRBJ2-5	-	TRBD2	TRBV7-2	TGTGCCAGCAGCTTCCCTTACGGGGGAGGGCCGAGCGAGACCCAGTACTTC	CASSFPYGGGPSETQYF
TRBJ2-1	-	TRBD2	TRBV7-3	TGTGCCAGCAGCCTCGCGGGAGAACCAAACAATGAGCAGTTCTTC	CASSLAGEPNNEQFF
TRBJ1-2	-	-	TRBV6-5	TGTGCCAGCAGCCCTGGGCCGGGGGCTAACTATGGCTACACCTTC	CASSPGPGANYGYTF
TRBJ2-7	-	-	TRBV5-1	TGCGCCAGCAGCTTGGGAGTCAGGGGTTCGTACGAGCAGTACTTC	CASSLGVRGSYEQYF
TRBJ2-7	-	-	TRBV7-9	TGTGCCAGCAGCTTTACAGGGAATATCTACGAGCAGTACTTC	CASSFTGNIYEQYF